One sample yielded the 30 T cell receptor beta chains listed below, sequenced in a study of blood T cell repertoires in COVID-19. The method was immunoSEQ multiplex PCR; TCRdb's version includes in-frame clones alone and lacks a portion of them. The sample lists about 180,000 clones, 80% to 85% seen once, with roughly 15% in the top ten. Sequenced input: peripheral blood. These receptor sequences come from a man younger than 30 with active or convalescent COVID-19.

For the CDR3, the DNA is TGTGCCAGCAGCCGGTTAATGGACGGGAACAATGAGCAGTTCTTC. Translated: CASSRLMDGNNEQFF. The J gene is TRBJ2-1, the V gene TRBV7-2; a possible D gene is TRBD2 (5 bases). The length of the CDR3 is 15 residues. V was pared by 5 bases and J by 5 bases, with 16 bases between. Germline V lookup: CDR1 SGHTA, CDR2 FQGNSA.

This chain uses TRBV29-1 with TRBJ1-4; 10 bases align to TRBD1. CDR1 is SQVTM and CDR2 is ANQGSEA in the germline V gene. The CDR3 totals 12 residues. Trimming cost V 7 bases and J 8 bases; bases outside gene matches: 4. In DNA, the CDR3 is TGCAGCGCGGGACAGGGGAGGGAAAAACTGTTTTTT. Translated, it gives CSAGQGREKLFF.

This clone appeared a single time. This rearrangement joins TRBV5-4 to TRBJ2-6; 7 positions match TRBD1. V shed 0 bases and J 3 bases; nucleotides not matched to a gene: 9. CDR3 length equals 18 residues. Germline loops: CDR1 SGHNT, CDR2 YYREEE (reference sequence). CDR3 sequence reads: CASSLGYNRGLGANVLTF. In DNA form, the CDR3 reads TGTGCCAGCAGCTTGGGGTACAATAGGGGGCTTGGGGCCAACGTCCTGACTTTC. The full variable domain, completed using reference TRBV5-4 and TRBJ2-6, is ETGVTQSPTHLIKTRGQQVTLRCSSQSGHNTVSWYQQALGQGPQFIFQYYREEENGRGNFPPRFSGLQFPNYSSELNVNALELDDSALYLCASSLGYNRGLGANVLTFGAGSRLTVL.

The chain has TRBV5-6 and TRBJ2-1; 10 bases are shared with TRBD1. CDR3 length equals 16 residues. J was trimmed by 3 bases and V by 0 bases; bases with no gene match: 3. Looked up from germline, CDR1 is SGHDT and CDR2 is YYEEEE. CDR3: CASSLEGTGVYNEQFF. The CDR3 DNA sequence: TGTGCCAGCAGCTTGGAGGGGACAGGGGTCTACAATGAGCAGTTCTTC.

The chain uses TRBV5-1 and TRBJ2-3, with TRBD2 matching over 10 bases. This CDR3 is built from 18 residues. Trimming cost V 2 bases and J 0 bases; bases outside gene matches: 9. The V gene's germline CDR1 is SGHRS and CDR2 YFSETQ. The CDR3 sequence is CASSFSGGLTTSTDTQYF. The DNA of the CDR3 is TGCGCCAGCAGCTTTAGCGGGGGGCTTACTACTAGCACAGATACGCAGTATTTT.

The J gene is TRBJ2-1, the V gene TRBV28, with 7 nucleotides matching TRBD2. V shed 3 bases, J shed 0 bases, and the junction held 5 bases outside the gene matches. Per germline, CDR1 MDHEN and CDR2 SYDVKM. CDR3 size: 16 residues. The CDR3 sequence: CASSFLAGGSYNEQFF. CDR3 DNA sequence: TGTGCCAGCAGTTTTTTAGCGGGTGGCTCCTACAATGAGCAGTTCTTC.

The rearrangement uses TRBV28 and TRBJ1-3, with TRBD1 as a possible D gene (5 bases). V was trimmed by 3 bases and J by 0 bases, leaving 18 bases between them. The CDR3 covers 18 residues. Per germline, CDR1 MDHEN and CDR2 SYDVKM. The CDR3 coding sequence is TGTGCCAGCAGTTTCGTCAGGGCAGGGTCCCTCTCTGGAAACACCATATATTTT. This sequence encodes CASSFVRAGSLSGNTIYF.

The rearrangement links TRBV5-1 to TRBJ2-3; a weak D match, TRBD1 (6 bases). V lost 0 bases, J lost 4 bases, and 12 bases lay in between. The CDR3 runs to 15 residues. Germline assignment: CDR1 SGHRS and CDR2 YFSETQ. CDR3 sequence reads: CASSLGQGFADTQYF. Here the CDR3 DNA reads TGCGCCAGCAGCTTGGGTCAGGGGTTCGCAGATACGCAGTATTTT. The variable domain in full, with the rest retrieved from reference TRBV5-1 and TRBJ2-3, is KAGVTQTPRYLIKTRGQQVTLSCSPISGHRSVSWYQQTPGQGLQFLFEYFSETQRNKGNFPGRFSGRQFSNSRSEMNVSTLELGDSALYLCASSLGQGFADTQYFGPGTRLTVL.

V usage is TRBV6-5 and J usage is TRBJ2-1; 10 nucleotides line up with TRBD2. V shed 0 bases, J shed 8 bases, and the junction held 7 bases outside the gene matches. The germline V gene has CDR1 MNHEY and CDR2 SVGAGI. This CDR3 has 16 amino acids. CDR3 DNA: TGTGCCAGCAGTTACTCGAGAGTAGCGGGGGGAGATGAGCAGTTCTTC. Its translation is CASSYSRVAGGDEQFF.

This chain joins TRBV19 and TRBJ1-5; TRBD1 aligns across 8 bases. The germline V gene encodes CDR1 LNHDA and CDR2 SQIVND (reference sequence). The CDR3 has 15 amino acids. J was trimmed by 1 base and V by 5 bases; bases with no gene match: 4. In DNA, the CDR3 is TGTGCCAGTAGTTTCCGACAGGGGAGCAATCAGCCCCAGCATTTT. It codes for CASSFRQGSNQPQHF.

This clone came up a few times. The CDR3 region has the DNA TGTGCCAGCAGTTACCGACTAGCGGAAAGCTCCTACGAGCAGTACTTC. Translated, it gives CASSYRLAESSYEQYF. The chain employs TRBV6-2 or TRBV6-3 and TRBJ2-7; 9 bases line up with TRBD2. The CDR3 covers 16 residues. The J segment lost 0 bases and the V segment lost 2 bases, leaving 5 bases of the junction unmatched. Germline V lookup: CDR1 MNHEY, CDR2 SVGEGT.

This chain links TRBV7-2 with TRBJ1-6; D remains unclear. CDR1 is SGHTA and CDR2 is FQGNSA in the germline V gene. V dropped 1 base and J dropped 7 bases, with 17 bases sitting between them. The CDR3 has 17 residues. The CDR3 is CASSLEDGPGKNSPLHF. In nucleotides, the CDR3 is TGTGCCAGCAGCTTAGAAGACGGACCGGGAAAAAATTCACCCCTCCACTTT.

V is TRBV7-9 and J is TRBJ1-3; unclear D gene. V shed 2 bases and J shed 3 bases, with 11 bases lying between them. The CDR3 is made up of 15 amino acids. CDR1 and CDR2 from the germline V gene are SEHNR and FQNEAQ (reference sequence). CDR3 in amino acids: CASSLTRDLGNTIYF. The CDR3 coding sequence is TGTGCCAGCAGCTTAACGAGGGATCTTGGAAACACCATATATTTT.

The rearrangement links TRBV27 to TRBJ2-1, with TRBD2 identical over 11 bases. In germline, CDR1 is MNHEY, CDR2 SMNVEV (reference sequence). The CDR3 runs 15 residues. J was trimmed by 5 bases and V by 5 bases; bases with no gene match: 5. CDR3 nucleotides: TGTGCCAGCAGTCGTCTAGCGGGAGGCCACAATGAGCAGTTCTTC. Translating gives CASSRLAGGHNEQFF.

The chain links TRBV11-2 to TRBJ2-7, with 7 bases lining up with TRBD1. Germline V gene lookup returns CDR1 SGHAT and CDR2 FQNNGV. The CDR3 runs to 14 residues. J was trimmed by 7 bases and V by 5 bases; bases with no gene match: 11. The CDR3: CASSGARDRDEQYF. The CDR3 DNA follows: TGTGCCAGCAGCGGGGCGCGTGACAGGGATGAGCAGTACTTC. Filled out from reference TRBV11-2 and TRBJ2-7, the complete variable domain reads EAGVAQSPRYKIIEKRQSVAFWCNPISGHATLYWYQQILGQGPKLLIQFQNNGVVDDSQLPKDRFSAERLKGVDSTLKIQPAKLEDSAVYLCASSGARDRDEQYFGPGTRLTVT.

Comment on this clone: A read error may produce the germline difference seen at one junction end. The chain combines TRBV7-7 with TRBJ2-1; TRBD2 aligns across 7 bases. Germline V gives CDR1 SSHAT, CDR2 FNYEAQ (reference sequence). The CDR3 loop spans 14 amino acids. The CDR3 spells CASSPTLAVGEQFF. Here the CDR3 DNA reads TGTGCTAGCAGCCCAACTCTAGCGGTTGGTGAGCAGTTCTTC.

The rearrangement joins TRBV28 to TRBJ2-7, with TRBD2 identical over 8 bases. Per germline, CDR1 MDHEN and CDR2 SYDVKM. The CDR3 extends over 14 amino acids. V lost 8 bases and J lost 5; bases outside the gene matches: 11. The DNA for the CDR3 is TGTGCCAGCCAAATCCCGGGAGGGCCCCACGAGCAGTACTTC. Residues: CASQIPGGPHEQYF.

CDR3 in amino acids: CASSILHGNYGYTF. The CDR3 DNA follows: TGTGCCAGTAGTATACTCCACGGTAACTATGGCTACACCTTC. The chain uses TRBV19 and TRBJ1-2; D is unresolved. The CDR3 is 14 amino acids. Germline CDR1 and CDR2: LNHDA and SQIVND (reference sequence). V shed 2 bases and J shed 1 base, with 8 bases lying between them.

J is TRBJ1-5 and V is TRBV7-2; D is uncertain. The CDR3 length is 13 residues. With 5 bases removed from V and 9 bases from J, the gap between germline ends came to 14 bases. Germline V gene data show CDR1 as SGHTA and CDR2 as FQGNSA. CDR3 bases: TGTGCCAGCAGCCCGAGAGGACTGGGGCCCCAGCATTTT. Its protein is CASSPRGLGPQHF.

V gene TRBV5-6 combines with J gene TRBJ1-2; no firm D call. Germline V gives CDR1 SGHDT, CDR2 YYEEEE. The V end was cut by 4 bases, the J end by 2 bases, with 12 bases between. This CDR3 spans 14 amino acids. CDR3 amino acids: CASSPSGLNYGYTF. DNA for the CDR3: TGTGCCAGCAGCCCTTCCGGACTGAACTATGGCTACACCTTC.

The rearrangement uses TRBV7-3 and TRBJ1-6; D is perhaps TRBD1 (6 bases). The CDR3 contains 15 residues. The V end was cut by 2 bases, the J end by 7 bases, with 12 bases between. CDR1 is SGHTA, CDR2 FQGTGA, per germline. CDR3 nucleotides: TGTGCCAGCAGCTTAGGGGGCAGACACAATTCACCCCTCCACTTT. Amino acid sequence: CASSLGGRHNSPLHF.

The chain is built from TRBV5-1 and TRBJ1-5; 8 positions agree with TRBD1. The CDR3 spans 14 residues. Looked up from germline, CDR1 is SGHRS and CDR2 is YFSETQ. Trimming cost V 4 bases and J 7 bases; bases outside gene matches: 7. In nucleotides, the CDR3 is TGCGCCAGCAGCGGAGGACAGGGAGAACAGCCCCAGCATTTT. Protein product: CASSGGQGEQPQHF.

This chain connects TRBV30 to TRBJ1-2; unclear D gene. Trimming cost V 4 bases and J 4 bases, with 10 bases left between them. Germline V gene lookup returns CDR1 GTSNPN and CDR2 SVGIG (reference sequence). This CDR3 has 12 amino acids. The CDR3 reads CAWMGAGYGYTF. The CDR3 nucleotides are TGTGCCTGGATGGGAGCGGGCTATGGCTACACCTTC.

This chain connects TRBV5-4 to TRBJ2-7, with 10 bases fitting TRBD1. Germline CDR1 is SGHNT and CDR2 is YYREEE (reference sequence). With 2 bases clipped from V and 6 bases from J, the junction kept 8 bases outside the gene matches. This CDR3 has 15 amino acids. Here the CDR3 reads CASSFLQTGGVEQYF. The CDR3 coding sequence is TGTGCCAGCAGCTTTTTGCAGACAGGGGGCGTCGAGCAGTACTTC.

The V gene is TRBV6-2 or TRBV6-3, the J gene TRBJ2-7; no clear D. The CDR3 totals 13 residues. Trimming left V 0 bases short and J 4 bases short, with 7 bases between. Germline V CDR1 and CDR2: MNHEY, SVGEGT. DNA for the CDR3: TGTGCCAGCAGTTACTCAGCCGGGTACGAGCAGTACTTC. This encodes CASSYSAGYEQYF.

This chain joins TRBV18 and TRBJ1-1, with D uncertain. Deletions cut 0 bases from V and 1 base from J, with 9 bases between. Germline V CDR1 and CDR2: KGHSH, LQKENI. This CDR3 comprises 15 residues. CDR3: CASSPPPGRNTEAFF. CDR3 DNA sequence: TGTGCCAGCTCACCACCTCCAGGCCGGAACACTGAAGCTTTCTTT.

This chain's CDR3 is CASSGGLANSYEQYF. The CDR3 bases are TGTGCCAGCAGCGGTGGACTAGCGAACTCCTACGAGCAGTACTTC. The chain carries TRBV9 and TRBJ2-7, with 9 bases that match TRBD2. Germline V gene data show CDR1 as SGDLS and CDR2 as YYNGEE. The CDR3 sequence is 15 residues long. V dropped 3 bases and J dropped 0; count of bases not matched to a gene: 4.

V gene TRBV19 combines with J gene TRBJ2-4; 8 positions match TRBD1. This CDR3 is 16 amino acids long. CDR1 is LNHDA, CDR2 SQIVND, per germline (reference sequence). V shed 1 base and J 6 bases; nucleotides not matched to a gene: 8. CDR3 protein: CASSIAGQASGNIQYF. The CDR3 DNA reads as TGTGCCAGTAGTATAGCGGGACAGGCGTCGGGAAACATTCAGTACTTC.

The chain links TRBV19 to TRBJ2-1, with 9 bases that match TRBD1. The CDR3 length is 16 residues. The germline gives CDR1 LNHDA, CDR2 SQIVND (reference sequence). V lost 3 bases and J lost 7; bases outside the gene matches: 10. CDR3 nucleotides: TGTGCCAGTAGTATCCCGACCGGGACAGGGAAGAATGAGCAGTTCTTC. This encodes CASSIPTGTGKNEQFF.

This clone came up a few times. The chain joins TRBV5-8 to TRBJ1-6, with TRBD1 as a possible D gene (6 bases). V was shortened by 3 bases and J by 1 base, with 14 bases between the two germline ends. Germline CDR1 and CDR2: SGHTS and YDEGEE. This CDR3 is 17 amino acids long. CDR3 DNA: TGTGCCAGCAGCTGGGGGCTAGTGGCTTCCTATAATTCACCCCTCCACTTT. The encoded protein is CASSWGLVASYNSPLHF. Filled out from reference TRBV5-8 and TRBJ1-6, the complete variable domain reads EAGVTQSPTHLIKTRGQQATLRCSPISGHTSVYWYQQALGLGLQFLLWYDEGEERNRGNFPPRFSGRQFPNYSSELNVNALELEDSALYLCASSWGLVASYNSPLHFGNGTRLTVT.